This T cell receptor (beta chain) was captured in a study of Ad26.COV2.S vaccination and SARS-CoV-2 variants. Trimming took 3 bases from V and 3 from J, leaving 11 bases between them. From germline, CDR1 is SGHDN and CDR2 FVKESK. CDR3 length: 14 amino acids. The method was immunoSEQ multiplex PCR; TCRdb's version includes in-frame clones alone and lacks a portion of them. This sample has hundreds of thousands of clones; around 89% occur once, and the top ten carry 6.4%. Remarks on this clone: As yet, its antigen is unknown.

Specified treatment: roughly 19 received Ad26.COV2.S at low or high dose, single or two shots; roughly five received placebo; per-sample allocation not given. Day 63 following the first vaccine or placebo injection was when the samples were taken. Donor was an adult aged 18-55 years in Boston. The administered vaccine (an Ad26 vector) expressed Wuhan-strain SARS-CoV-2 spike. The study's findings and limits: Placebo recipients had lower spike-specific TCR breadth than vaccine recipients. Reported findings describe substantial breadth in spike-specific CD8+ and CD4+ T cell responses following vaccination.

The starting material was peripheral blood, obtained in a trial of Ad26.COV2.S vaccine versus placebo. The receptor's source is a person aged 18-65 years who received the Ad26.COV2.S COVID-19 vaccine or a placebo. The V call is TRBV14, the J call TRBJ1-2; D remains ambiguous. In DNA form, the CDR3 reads TGTGCCAGCAGCCATGGGCAAAACCACTATGGCTACACCTTC. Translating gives CASSHGQNHYGYTF. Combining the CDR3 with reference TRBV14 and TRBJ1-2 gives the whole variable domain EAGVTQFPSHSVIEKGQTVTLRCDPISGHDNLYWYRRVMGKEIKFLLHFVKESKQDESGMPNNRFLAERTGGTYSTLKVQPAELEDSGVYFCASSHGQNHYGYTFGSGTRLTVV.